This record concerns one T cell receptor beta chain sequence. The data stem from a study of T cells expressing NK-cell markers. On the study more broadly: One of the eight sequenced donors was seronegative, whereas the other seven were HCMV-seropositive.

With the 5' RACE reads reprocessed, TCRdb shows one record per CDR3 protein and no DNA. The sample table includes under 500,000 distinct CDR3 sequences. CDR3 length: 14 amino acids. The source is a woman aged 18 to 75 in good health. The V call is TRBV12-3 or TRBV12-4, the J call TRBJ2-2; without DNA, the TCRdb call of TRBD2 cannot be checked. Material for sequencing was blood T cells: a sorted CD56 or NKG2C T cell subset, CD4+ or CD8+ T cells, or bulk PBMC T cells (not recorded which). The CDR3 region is CASSSALRPGELFF.